Here is one T cell receptor (beta chain) with its context. What antigen it recognizes has not been identified. No base quality information exists; no much larger clone differs at one position. The data stem from a study of blood T cell repertoires in COVID-19 (dated by TCRdb to 2019 to 2021). Notes on the research overall: Recovered participants in ImmuneRACE Cohort 3 were defined as having two consecutive negative NP/OP PCR tests, clearance from a healthcare professional, or resolution of symptoms. Samples from collaborators originated in the United States, Italy and Spain and spanned both the acute and convalescent phases of COVID-19. The prospective study material was composed of cDNA or gDNA derived from T cells, B-cell-depleted T cells, or PBMCs. The dataset comprised deeply sampled blood TCRbeta repertoires from subjects exposed to, actively infected with, or recovered from COVID-19. A freely available public database, intended as a resource for researchers studying the immune response to SARS-CoV-2, is where the repertoires were released. Samples were obtained from the ongoing ImmuneRACE study (first 160 participants) and from some 1,200 subjects provided by 6 global collaborators. A de-identified subject ID, COVID-19 status, age in years and sex were almost always included in the sample metadata. Where HLA class I and class II types were available, the types were taken from metadata supplied by the sample provider, not from assay-based typing.

Participants in the prospective study were enrolled through a virtual design, were aged roughly 18 to 90 years, and lived in under 25 United States geographic areas. In the prospective study, cohorts were assigned on the basis of participant-reported clinical history obtained from a screening survey and a study questionnaire. In the prospective study, whole blood, serum and a nasopharyngeal or oropharyngeal swab were collected from each participant by mobile phlebotomists. Participants in the prospective study had the option to provide additional blood draws and questionnaires over an approximately 2-month period. Before DNA extraction, prospective study blood samples were shipped either frozen or at room temperature. Points the paper makes about the study in general: The amount of clinical and demographic metadata varied by source and participant and was provided uncurated.

TCRbeta CDR3 regions were amplified from genomic DNA by means of the immunoSEQ Assay, a bias-controlled multiplex PCR. The original methods were these. Within the assay, amplification of reference gene primers was used to estimate how many nucleated cells each sample contained. To quantify the absolute abundance of each unique TCRbeta CDR3 rearrangement, sequence reads were collapsed and filtered. For each sample, productive Simpson clonality was calculated as the square root of Simpson's diversity index across productive rearrangements. This is the immuneACCESS table as TCRdb keeps it, with only in-frame sequences that have V and J called. A part of the clones is gone; compared with another copy, unresolved V genes explain less than half, and the rest is unexplained. V and J calls and clone size come straight from that table; D and trimming were deduced from the DNA. This sample lists hundreds of thousands of clones; 85% to 90% were detected once. Together, the top ten hold approximately 3% of the sample.

V is cut by 2 bases and J by 0 bases, and the space between the germline ends is 15 bases. Counted from cysteine to phenylalanine, this CDR3 has 17 amino acids. The CDR3 DNA has 51 bases and is translated from base 1. The germline V gene (reference sequence) gives CDR1 as WNHNN and CDR2 as SYGVQD. The sample taken for sequencing was PBMCs or T cells enriched from blood (not recorded which). Recombination linked TRBV10-1 to TRBJ2-3, with the D gene not clear enough to name. The TCR originated in a woman in her 50s in a cohort exposed to, infected with or recovered from COVID-19 (not recorded which). CDR3 region: CASSEPWRYPSTDTQYF. The base sequence is TGCGCCAGCAGTGAGCCATGGAGATACCCTAGCACAGATACGCAGTATTTT.